The 17 T cell receptor beta chains given below trace back to one sample, sequenced in a study of T cells after yellow fever vaccination. TCRdb itself ran the 5' RACE reads through MiXCR, one entry per CDR3 protein. In the table there are 300,000 to 400,000 distinct CDR3 sequences, approximately 12% of which are singletons. The material was CD4+ T cells sorted from PBMCs, obtained 15 days after the yellow fever booster vaccination. The receptors derive from a man between 18 and 29 years old who received the YFV17D yellow fever vaccine.

This clonotype was seen repeatedly, ten times or more. The CDR3: CASSPRAGLAGDTQYF. The CDR3 region has the DNA TGTGCCAGCAGCCCCCGCGCCGGACTAGCGGGAGATACGCAGTATTTT. This chain links TRBV7-7 with TRBJ2-3, with 11 bases that match TRBD2. The length of the CDR3 is 16 residues. Unmatched junction bases numbered 9, after V lost 5 bases and J lost 5 bases. Per the germline V gene, CDR1 is SSHAT and CDR2 is FNYEAQ (reference sequence).

This clonotype occurred a few times. The J gene is TRBJ1-3, the V gene TRBV12-5, with D unclear. CDR1 and CDR2 from the germline V gene are LGHNT and FRNRAP. V was clipped by 0 bases and J by 0 bases, with 12 bases between them. This CDR3 comprises 17 residues. The CDR3 spells CASGLVLDPLSGNTIYF. CDR3 nucleotide sequence: TGTGCTAGTGGTTTGGTACTTGACCCCCTCTCTGGAAACACCATATATTTT.

The rearrangement uses TRBV12-3 or TRBV12-4 and TRBJ2-3; TRBD2 matches 8 bases. CDR3 length: 16 amino acids. With V trimmed by 5 bases and J by 0 bases, 7 bases remained unmatched. The CDR3 region has the DNA TGTGCCAGCAGTACCAGCGGGGGCCTAAGCACAGATACGCAGTATTTT. Translation gives CASSTSGGLSTDTQYF.

The sample holds a few counts of this clonotype. V usage is TRBV6-5 and J usage is TRBJ1-4; possible D gene TRBD1, 5 bases. Trimming took 3 bases from V and 5 from J, leaving 10 bases between them. This CDR3 is built from 14 residues. Germline loops: CDR1 MNHEY, CDR2 SVGAGI. The CDR3 reads CASSYPGTNEKLFF. The CDR3 coding sequence is TGTGCCAGCAGTTATCCGGGGACCAATGAAAAACTGTTTTTT.

This clonotype was counted at least ten times. The chain is built from TRBV27 and TRBJ1-1; possibly TRBD1 for D (6 bases). In germline, CDR1 is MNHEY, CDR2 SMNVEV (reference sequence). The CDR3 loop spans 14 amino acids. Trimming took 5 bases from V and 1 from J, leaving 11 bases between them. DNA for the CDR3: TGTGCCAGCAGTGAACAGGGTAGGAACACTGAAGCTTTCTTT. Protein product: CASSEQGRNTEAFF.

The gene calls are TRBV19 and TRBJ2-1; possibly TRBD2 for D (6 bases). The germline CDR1 and CDR2 sequences are LNHDA and SQIVND (reference sequence). Trimming stripped 5 bases from V and 3 bases from J, with 14 bases between. The CDR3 is 15 amino acids. CDR3 amino acids: CASSSPGEYYNEQFF. The DNA for the CDR3 is TGTGCCAGTAGTTCCCCGGGGGAATACTACAATGAGCAGTTCTTC.

J is TRBJ2-1 and V is TRBV12-3 or TRBV12-4; 7 bases align to TRBD2. CDR3 size: 17 residues. Trimming took 5 bases from V and 3 from J; bases not matched to a gene: 13. The CDR3 DNA reads as TGTGCCAGCAGTCACTACGACCGGGACTACGGCTACAATGAGCAGTTCTTC. The encoded protein is CASSHYDRDYGYNEQFF.

V usage is TRBV4-3 and J usage is TRBJ1-2; D gene uncertain. The CDR3 spans 14 residues. Trimming pared 4 bases from V and 4 bases from J, leaving 13 bases between. Germline CDR1 is LGHNA and CDR2 is YSLEER. CDR3 protein: CASSLERTAYGYTF. In DNA, the CDR3 is TGCGCCAGCAGCCTAGAAAGGACTGCCTATGGCTACACCTTC.

This clonotype was seen only a few times. The chain links TRBV4-1 to TRBJ1-1, with 8 positions matching TRBD1. V lost 4 bases and J lost 6; bases outside the gene matches: 13. This CDR3 contains 16 residues. CDR1 MGHRA and CDR2 YSYEKL come from the germline V gene. DNA of the CDR3: TGCGCCAGCAGCCTGGGGGACAGGCCTTTTCGTGCTGAAGCTTTCTTT. Protein sequence: CASSLGDRPFRAEAFF.

V and J are TRBV5-1 and TRBJ1-1; weak D call: TRBD1 (5 bases). Germline assignment: CDR1 SGHRS and CDR2 YFSETQ. The CDR3 length is 14 residues. V was pared by 3 bases and J by 10 bases, with 19 bases between. The CDR3 region has the DNA TGCGCCAGCAGCTCGACAGCCGGGGATAACGGAGCTTTCTTT. Translated, it gives CASSSTAGDNGAFF.

Ten or more counts support this clonotype. The chain is built from TRBV29-1 and TRBJ2-4; 7 nucleotides line up with TRBD1. The length of the CDR3 is 14 residues. CDR1 and CDR2 (germline): SQVTM, ANQGSEA. V dropped 7 bases and J dropped 5; count of bases not matched to a gene: 11. CDR3 sequence (DNA): TGCAGCGGTCGACAGGGCTCCTTTGAAAACATTCAGTACTTC. Its translation: CSGRQGSFENIQYF. Variable domain in full (rest from reference TRBV29-1 and TRBJ2-4): SAVISQKPSRDICQRGTSLTIQCQVDSQVTMMFWYRQQPGQSLTLIATANQGSEATYESGFVIDKFPISRPNLTFSTLTVSNMSPEDSSIYLCSGRQGSFENIQYFGAGTRLSVL.

The chain recombines TRBV24-1 with TRBJ1-1; TRBD1 agrees at 10 bases. The CDR3 is made up of 16 amino acids. CDR1 KGHDR and CDR2 SFDVKD come from the germline V gene. V gave up 2 bases and J gave up 4 bases; unmatched junction bases: 6. The CDR3 is CATSDSPGTGATEAFF. CDR3 in DNA: TGTGCCACCAGTGATTCTCCCGGGACAGGGGCCACTGAAGCTTTCTTT.

This sequence joins TRBV4-3 and TRBJ2-2; no definite D call. This CDR3 has 15 residues. V lost 0 bases to trimming and J lost 8 bases, with 13 bases between them. Germline CDR1 and CDR2: LGHNA and YSLEER. As DNA, the CDR3 is TGCGCCAGCAGCCAAGATTTGATGCCCCCGGGGGAGCTGTTTTTT. Its translation: CASSQDLMPPGELFF.

The chain uses TRBV2 and TRBJ1-2; TRBD1 might be the D (6 bases). Trimming pared 4 bases from V and 5 bases from J, leaving 17 bases between. The CDR3 contains 15 residues. CDR1 and CDR2 from the germline V gene are SNHLY and FYNNEI. The CDR3 is CASSVIGQMIYGYTF. In DNA form, the CDR3 reads TGTGCCAGCAGTGTTATTGGACAGATGATTTATGGCTACACCTTC.

This chain links TRBV24-1 with TRBJ2-5, with D unresolved. V lost 3 bases, J lost 2 bases, and 3 bases lay in between. Germline V CDR1 and CDR2: KGHDR, SFDVKD. CDR3 size: 12 residues. The CDR3 bases are TGTGCCACCAGTGATCGTCAAGAGACCCAGTACTTC. Translating it yields CATSDRQETQYF.

This clonotype was picked up a small number of times. CDR3 region: CASSITGAGNTIYF. CDR3 in DNA: TGTGCCAGCAGTATCACAGGGGCTGGAAACACCATATATTTT. This chain connects TRBV2 to TRBJ1-3; the match to TRBD1 covers 7 bases. After removal of 5 bases from V and 2 bases from J, the junction contained 3 bases not matched to a gene. There are 14 residues in the CDR3. From germline, CDR1 is SNHLY and CDR2 FYNNEI. The whole variable domain, filled in from reference TRBV2 and TRBJ1-3, reads EPEVTQTPSHQVTQMGQEVILRCVPISNHLYFYWYRQILGQKVEFLVSFYNNEISEKSEIFDDQFSVERPDGSNFTLKIRSTKLEDSAMYFCASSITGAGNTIYFGEGSWLTVV.

This clonotype was detected a few times. The gene calls are TRBV5-1 and TRBJ2-7, with 9 bases that match TRBD2. Germline CDR1 is SGHRS and CDR2 is YFSETQ. The CDR3 runs 13 residues. The V and J ends lost 4 bases and 5 bases, in that order; junction bases with no gene match: 4. In DNA, the CDR3 is TGCGCCAGCAGCGGGACTAGCTTGGACGAGCAGTACGTC. This translates into CASSGTSLDEQYV.